This entry concerns a single T cell receptor beta chain. The antigen is undetermined. This entry belongs to a study of T cells expressing NK-cell markers. Study outcomes and limitations: About 6 donors had dominant NKG2C+ clonotypes that comprised about 1.0-7.5% of their CD8+ T cells.

TCRdb reanalyzed the 5' RACE reads, giving one entry per CDR3 protein sequence and no DNA. The clone table shows around 14,000 distinct CDR3 sequences, with the ten largest holding approximately 56%. The CDR3 extends over 18 amino acids. The V gene's germline CDR1 is DFQATT and CDR2 SNEGSKA (reference sequence). This receptor was taken from a man aged 18-75 years in good health. Sequencing used blood T cells: a sorted CD56 or NKG2C T cell subset, CD4+ or CD8+ T cells, or bulk PBMC T cells (not recorded which). V usage is TRBV20-1 and J usage is TRBJ2-1; as DNA is missing, the TRBD2 call by TCRdb cannot be tested. Here the CDR3 reads CSAMGLAGGTLSYNEQFF.